This T cell receptor (beta chain) was found in a study of blood T cell repertoires in COVID-19. Turning to the study itself: Samples of COVID-19 (acute and convalescent) were obtained from the United States, Italy and Spain.

This table comes from immunoSEQ multiplex PCR, and its TCRdb copy is limited to in-frame clones, with some not included. In the table there are 100,000 to 150,000 clones, 70% to 75% of which are singletons. In germline, CDR1 is MNHEY, CDR2 SVGAGI. The CDR3 is made up of 15 amino acids. V was trimmed by 2 bases and J by 4 bases, leaving 14 bases between them. This receptor was obtained from a man aged 80 or over with COVID-19, enrolled during active disease. The J gene is TRBJ1-1, the V gene TRBV6-5, with TRBD1 as a possible D gene (5 bases). Sequenced: peripheral blood. CDR3 sequence reads: CASSYAMGGVTEAFF. CDR3 nucleotides: TGTGCCAGCAGTTACGCGATGGGGGGAGTCACTGAAGCTTTCTTT.